This T cell receptor beta chain was identified during a study of T cells in Graves' hyperthyroidism and ophthalmopathy. General study results and limits: Blood held most thyroid clonotypes expanded above 0.001 frequency. Ophthalmopathy was separated from stable hyperthyroidism by a 13 V-J model.

This clonotype was recorded at least ten times. What it binds is unknown. The study enrolled patients aged 18 to 65 with newly diagnosed hyperthyroidism of under 2 months' duration. About 9.4 ml fresh peripheral blood yielded the PBMCs. Amplified regions were TCR beta CDR3 sequences from RNA transcripts. HTBI primers drove first-round RT-PCR of the TCR CDR3. TCRdb reprocessed the multiplex PCR reads with MiXCR, giving one entry per CDR3 protein. Among some 270,000 distinct CDR3 sequences, 12% to 15% were seen once, and the ten largest hold approximately 7.9%. Germline CDR1 ENHRY, CDR2 SYGVKD. CDR3 length: 15 residues. V shed 4 bases, J shed 5 bases, and the junction held 8 bases outside the gene matches.

This TCR came from a woman in her thirties or forties with Graves' hyperthyroidism. The genes are TRBV10-3 and TRBJ1-1, with 9 bases that match TRBD1. Sequenced: blood. The CDR3 loop reads CAISARDREGTEAFF. DNA for the CDR3: TGTGCCATCAGTGCCAGGGACAGGGAGGGGACTGAAGCTTTCTTT.